This TCR beta chain was sequenced in a study of blood T cell repertoires in COVID-19. Across the study: The cDNA or gDNA used as material had been derived from T cells, B-cell-depleted T cells, or PBMCs.

Authors' data handling: Amplification of reference gene primers provided the estimated nucleated cell counts. Using immunoSEQ multiplex PCR, the repertoire was profiled, and TCRdb retains in-frame clones only, with some absent. V and J calls and clone size are those listed in that table; D and trimming were worked out from the DNA. The sample holds about 180,000 clones; roughly nine tenths are singletons and the top ten take less than 25%. Germline V gene lookup returns CDR1 LNHDA and CDR2 SQIVND (reference sequence). The CDR3 covers 14 residues. V gave up 8 bases and J gave up 7 bases, with 20 bases separating them.

Sequencing was carried out using peripheral blood. The V and J genes are TRBV19 and TRBJ1-1, with D maybe TRBD1 (6 bases). This TCR was sampled from a man aged 70-80 years with active or convalescent COVID-19. As DNA, the CDR3 is TGTGCCAGTTCAGACAGGCCCAGATGGGGTGAAGCTTTCTTT. As protein: CASSDRPRWGEAFF.